This T cell receptor beta chain is drawn from a study of cytomegalovirus exposure and HLA in healthy donors. This clone was seen once. Its target is unknown. Study-wide results and limits: There was a cluster of highly shared sequence variants that was likely a sequencing artifact.

Primers: 60 Vbeta forward and 13 Jbeta reverse. Data came from immunoSEQ multiplex PCR; TCRdb stores just in-frame clones and leaves some out. The sample includes about 78,000 clones, about 60% seen only once; the top ten take around 5.8%. V was cut by 5 bases and J by 2 bases, with 10 bases left in between. Germline CDR1 reads MGHDK; CDR2 reads SYGVNS. The CDR3 has 14 amino acids. The clonotype was recovered from a man aged 25-40 years in good health and CMV-seropositive. The chain combines TRBV25-1 with TRBJ2-1, with D tentatively TRBD2 (6 bases). The sample consisted of PBMCs. The CDR3 is CASSLAATYNEQFF. In nucleotides, the CDR3 is TGTGCCAGCAGTTTAGCGGCTACCTACAATGAGCAGTTCTTC.